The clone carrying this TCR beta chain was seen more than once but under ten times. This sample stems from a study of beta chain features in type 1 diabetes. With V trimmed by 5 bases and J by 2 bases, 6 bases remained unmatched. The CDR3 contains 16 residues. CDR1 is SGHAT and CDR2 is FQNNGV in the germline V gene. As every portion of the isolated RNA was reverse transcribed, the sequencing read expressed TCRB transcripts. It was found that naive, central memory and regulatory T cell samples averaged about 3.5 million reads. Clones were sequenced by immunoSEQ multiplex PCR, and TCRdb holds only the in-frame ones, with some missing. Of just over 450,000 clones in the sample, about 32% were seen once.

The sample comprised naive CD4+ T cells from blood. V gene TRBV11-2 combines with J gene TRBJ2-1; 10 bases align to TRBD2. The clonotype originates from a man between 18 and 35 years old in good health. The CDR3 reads CASSPLAGVAYNEQFF. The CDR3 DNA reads TGTGCCAGCAGCCCGCTAGCGGGAGTGGCCTACAATGAGCAGTTCTTC. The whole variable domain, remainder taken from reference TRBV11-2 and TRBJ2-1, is EAGVAQSPRYKIIEKRQSVAFWCNPISGHATLYWYQQILGQGPKLLIQFQNNGVVDDSQLPKDRFSAERLKGVDSTLKIQPAKLEDSAVYLCASSPLAGVAYNEQFFGPGTRLTVL.